This T cell receptor beta chain is drawn from a study of a mutant IDH1 vaccine in newly diagnosed glioma. Time point given: week 35, safety follow-up. A 20-mer mutant IDH1 peptide at 300 ug was injected subcutaneously with topical imiquimod. V was clipped by 2 bases and J by 0 bases; unmatched bases: 18. The CDR3 contains 22 residues. The germline V gene encodes CDR1 SGHVS and CDR2 FQNEAQ. Profiled with immunoSEQ multiplex PCR; TCRdb holds only in-frame clones, not every one. There are about 54,000 clones in the sample; around four fifths occur only once, and roughly 4% lies in the top ten. With regard to this clone: What it recognizes is unknown.

Sequences were derived from PBMCs, sampled from a glioma patient whose treatment included an IDH1 peptide vaccine. The receptor comes from a woman between 18 and 29 years old with glioma. The gene calls are TRBV7-8 and TRBJ2-1; TRBD2 aligns across 11 bases. The DNA of the CDR3 is TGTGCCAGCAGCTTAAAGGGATGGGTAGCGGGAGGGAGGGGGAGCTCCTACAATGAGCAGTTCTTC. Protein sequence: CASSLKGWVAGGRGSSYNEQFF.